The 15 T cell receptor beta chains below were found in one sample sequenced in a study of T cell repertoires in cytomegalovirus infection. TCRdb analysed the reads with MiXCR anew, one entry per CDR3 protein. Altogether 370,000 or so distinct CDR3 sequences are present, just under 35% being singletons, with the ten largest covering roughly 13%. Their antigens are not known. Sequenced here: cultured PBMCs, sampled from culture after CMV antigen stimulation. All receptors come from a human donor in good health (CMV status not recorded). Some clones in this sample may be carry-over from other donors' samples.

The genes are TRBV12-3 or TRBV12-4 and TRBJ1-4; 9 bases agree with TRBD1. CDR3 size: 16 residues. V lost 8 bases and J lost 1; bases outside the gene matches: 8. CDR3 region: CASSTGTGITNEKLFF. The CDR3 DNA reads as TGTGCCAGCTCGACCGGGACAGGGATAACTAATGAAAAACTGTTTTTT.

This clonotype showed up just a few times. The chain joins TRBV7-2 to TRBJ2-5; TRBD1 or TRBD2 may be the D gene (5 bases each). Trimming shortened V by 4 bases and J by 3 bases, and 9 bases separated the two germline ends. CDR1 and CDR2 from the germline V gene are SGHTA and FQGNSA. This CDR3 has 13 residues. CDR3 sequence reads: CASSSRGEETQYF. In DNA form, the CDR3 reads TGTGCCAGCAGCTCCCGAGGGGAAGAGACCCAGTACTTC.

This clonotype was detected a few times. The CDR3 region is CASSSQQGRYNEQFF. DNA of the CDR3: TGTGCCAGCAGCTCGCAACAAGGGCGGTACAATGAGCAGTTCTTC. The chain couples TRBV7-2 to TRBJ2-1; D unclear. The germline CDR1 and CDR2 sequences are SGHTA and FQGNSA. This CDR3 region has 15 residues. Trimming took off 4 bases at V and 4 bases at J, with 14 bases between the two ends.

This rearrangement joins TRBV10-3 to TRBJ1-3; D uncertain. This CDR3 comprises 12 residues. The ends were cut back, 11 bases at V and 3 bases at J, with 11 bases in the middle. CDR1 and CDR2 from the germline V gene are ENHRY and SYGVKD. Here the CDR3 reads CASLAFGNTIYF. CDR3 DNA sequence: TGTGCCTCTTTAGCTTTTGGAAACACCATATATTTT.

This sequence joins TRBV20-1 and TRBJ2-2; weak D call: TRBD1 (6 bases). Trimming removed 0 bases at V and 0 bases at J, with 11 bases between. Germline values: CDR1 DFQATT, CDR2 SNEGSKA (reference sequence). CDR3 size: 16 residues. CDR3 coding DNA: TGCAGTGCTAGAGATAGAAGGACAGCGAACACCGGGGAGCTGTTTTTT. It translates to CSARDRRTANTGELFF.

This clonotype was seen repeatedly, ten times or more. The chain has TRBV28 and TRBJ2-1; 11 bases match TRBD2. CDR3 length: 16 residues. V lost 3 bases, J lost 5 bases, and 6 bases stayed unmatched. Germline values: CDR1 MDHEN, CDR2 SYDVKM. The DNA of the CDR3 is TGTGCCAGCAGTTTGTTTATAGCGGGAGGGGACAATGAGCAGTTCTTC. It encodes CASSLFIAGGDNEQFF.

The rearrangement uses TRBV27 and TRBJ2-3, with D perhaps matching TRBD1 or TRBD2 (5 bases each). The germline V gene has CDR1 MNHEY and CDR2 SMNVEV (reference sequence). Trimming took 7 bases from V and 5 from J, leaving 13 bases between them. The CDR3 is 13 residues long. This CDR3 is CASTPWGKDTQYF. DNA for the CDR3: TGTGCCAGCACCCCCTGGGGGAAAGATACGCAGTATTTT.

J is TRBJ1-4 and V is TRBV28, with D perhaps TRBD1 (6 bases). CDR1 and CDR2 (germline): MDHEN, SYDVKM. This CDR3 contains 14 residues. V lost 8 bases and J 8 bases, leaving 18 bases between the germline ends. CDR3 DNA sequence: TGTGCCAGCGGGCAACAGGGACCTGTGGAAAAACTGTTTTTT. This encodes CASGQQGPVEKLFF. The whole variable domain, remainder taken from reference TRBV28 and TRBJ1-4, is DVKVTQSSRYLVKRTGEKVFLECVQDMDHENMFWYRQDPGLGLRLIYFSYDVKMKEKGDIPEGYSVSREKKERFSLILESASTNQTSMYLCASGQQGPVEKLFFGSGTQLSVL.

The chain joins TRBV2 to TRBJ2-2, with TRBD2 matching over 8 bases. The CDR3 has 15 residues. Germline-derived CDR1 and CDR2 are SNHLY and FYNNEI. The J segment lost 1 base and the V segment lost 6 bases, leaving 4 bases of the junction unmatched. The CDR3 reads CASSPSGLNTGELFF. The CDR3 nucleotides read TGTGCCAGCAGCCCTAGCGGGTTGAACACCGGGGAGCTGTTTTTT.

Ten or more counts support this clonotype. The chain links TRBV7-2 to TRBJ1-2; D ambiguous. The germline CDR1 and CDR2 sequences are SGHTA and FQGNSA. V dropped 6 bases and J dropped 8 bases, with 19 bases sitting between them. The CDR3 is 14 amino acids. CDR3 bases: TGTGCCAGCAGTGGTTTGGGAGGAAAGAGGGGCTACACCTTC. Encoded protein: CASSGLGGKRGYTF.

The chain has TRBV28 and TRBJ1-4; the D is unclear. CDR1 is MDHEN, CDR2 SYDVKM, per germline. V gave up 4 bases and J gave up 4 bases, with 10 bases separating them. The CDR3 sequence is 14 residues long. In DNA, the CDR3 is TGTGCCAGCAGTTCCATGGACGGTAATGAAAAACTGTTTTTT. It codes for CASSSMDGNEKLFF.

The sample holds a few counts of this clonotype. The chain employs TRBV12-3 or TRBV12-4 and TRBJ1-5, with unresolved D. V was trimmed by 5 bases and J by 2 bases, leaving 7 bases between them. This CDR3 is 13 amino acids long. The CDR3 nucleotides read TGTGCCAGCAGTAGGTCGGGCAATCAGCCCCAGCATTTT. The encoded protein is CASSRSGNQPQHF.

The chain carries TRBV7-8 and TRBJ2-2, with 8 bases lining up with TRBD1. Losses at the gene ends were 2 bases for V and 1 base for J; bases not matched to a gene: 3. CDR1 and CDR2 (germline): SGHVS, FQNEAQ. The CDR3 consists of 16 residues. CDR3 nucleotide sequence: TGTGCCAGCAGCTTAACCGGGACAGGGAACACCGGGGAGCTGTTTTTT. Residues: CASSLTGTGNTGELFF.

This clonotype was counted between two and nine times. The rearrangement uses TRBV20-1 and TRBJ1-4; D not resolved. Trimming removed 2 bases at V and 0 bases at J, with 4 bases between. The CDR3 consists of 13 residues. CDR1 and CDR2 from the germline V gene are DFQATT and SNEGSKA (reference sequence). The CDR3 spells CSARSTTNEKLFF. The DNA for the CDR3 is TGCAGTGCTAGATCAACAACTAATGAAAAACTGTTTTTT.

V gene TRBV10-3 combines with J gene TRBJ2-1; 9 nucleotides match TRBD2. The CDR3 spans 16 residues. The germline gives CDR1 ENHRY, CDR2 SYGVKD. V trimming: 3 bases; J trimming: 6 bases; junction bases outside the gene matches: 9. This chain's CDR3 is CAISDFGREGLNEQFF. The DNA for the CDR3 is TGTGCCATCAGTGATTTTGGGCGGGAGGGTCTCAATGAGCAGTTCTTC.